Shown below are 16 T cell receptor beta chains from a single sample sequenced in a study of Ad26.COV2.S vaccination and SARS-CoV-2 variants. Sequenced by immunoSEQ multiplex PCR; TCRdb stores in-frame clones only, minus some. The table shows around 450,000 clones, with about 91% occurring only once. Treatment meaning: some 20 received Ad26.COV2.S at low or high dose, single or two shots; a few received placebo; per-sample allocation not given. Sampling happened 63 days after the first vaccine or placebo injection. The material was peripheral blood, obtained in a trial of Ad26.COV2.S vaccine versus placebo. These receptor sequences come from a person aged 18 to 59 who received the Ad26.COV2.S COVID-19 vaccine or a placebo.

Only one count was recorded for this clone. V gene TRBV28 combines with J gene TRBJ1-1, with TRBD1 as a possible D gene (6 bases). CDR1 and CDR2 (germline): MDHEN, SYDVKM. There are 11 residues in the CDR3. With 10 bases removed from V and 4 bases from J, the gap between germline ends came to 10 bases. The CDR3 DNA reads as TGTGCCACCACAGGGCGCACTGAAGCTTTCTTT. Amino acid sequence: CATTGRTEAFF. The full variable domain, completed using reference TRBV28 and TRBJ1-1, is DVKVTQSSRYLVKRTGEKVFLECVQDMDHENMFWYRQDPGLGLRLIYFSYDVKMKEKGDIPEGYSVSREKKERFSLILESASTNQTSMYLCATTGRTEAFFGQGTRLTVV.

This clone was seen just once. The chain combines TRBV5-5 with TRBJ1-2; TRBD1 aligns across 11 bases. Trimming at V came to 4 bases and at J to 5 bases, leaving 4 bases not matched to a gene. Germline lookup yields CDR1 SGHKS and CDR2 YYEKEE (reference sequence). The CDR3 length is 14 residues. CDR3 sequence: CASSRDRGVYGYTF. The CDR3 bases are TGTGCCAGCAGCAGGGACAGGGGGGTTTATGGCTACACCTTC.

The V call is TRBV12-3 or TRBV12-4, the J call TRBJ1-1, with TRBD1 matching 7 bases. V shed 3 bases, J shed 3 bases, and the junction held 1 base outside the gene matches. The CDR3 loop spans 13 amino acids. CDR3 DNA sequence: TGTGCCAGCAGTTTCGACAGGGACACTGAAGCTTTCTTT. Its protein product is CASSFDRDTEAFF.

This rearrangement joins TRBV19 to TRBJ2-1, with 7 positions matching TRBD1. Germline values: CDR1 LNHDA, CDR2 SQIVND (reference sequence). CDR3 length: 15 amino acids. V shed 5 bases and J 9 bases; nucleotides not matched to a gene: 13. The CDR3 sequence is CASSSSRTGFSEQFF. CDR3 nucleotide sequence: TGTGCCAGTAGTTCTTCTCGGACAGGCTTCTCTGAGCAGTTCTTC.

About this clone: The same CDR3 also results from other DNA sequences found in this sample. The CDR3 DNA reads TGCGCCAGCAGCTTGGGGGGAACCACTTACAATGAGCAGTTCTTC. This sequence encodes CASSLGGTTYNEQFF. The rearrangement joins TRBV5-1 to TRBJ2-1; D is ambiguous. There are 15 residues in the CDR3. Germline V CDR1 and CDR2: SGHRS, YFSETQ. V dropped 0 bases and J dropped 4 bases, with 11 bases sitting between them.

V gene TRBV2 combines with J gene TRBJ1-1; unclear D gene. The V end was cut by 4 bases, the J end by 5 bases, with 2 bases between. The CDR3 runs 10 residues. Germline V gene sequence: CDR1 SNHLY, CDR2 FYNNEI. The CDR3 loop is CASSVTEAFF. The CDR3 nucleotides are TGTGCCAGCAGTGTTACTGAAGCTTTCTTT.

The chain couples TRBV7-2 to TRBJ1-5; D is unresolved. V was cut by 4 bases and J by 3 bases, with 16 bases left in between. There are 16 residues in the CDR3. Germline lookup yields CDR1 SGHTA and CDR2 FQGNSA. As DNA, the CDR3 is TGTGCCAGCAGCTCGCGCCACATCGACCTCAATCAGCCCCAGCATTTT. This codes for CASSSRHIDLNQPQHF.

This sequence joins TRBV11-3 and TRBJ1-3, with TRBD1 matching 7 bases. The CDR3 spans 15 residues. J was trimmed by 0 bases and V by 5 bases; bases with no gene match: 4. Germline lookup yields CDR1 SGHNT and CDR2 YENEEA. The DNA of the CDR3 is TGTGCCAGCAGCGGGACAGCTTTCTCTGGAAACACCATATATTTT. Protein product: CASSGTAFSGNTIYF.

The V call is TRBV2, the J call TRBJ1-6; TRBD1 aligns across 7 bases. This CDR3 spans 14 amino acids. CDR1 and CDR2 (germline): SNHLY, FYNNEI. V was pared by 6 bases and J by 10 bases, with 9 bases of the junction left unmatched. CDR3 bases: TGTGCCAGCAGGGGGGACAGTTTAAGATCACCCCTCCACTTT. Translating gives CASRGDSLRSPLHF. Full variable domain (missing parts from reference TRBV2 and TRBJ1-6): EPEVTQTPSHQVTQMGQEVILRCVPISNHLYFYWYRQILGQKVEFLVSFYNNEISEKSEIFDDQFSVERPDGSNFTLKIRSTKLEDSAMYFCASRGDSLRSPLHFGNGTRLTVT.

CDR3 sequence reads: CASSPIYLRTGELFF. CDR3 DNA: TGTGCCAGCAGCCCGATTTACCTTCGAACCGGGGAGCTGTTTTTT. The gene calls are TRBV28 and TRBJ2-2; D unresolved. Germline V gene lookup returns CDR1 MDHEN and CDR2 SYDVKM. The CDR3 spans 15 residues. V was pared by 6 bases and J by 5 bases, with 16 bases between.

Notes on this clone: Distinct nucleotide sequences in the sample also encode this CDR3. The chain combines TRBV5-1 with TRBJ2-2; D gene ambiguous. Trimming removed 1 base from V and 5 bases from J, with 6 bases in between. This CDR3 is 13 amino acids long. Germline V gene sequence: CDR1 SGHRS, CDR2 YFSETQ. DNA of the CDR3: TGCGCCAGCAGCTTGAGTGGGACCGGGGAGCTGTTTTTT. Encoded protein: CASSLSGTGELFF.

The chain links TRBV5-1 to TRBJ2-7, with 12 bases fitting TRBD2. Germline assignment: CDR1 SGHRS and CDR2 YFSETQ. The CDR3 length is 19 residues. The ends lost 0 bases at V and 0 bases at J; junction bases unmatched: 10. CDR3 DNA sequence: TGCGCCAGCAGCTTGGGGACTAGCGGGGTTTCTAGCCGCTCCTACGAGCAGTACTTC. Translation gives CASSLGTSGVSSRSYEQYF. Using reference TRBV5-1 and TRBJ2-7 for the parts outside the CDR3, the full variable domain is KAGVTQTPRYLIKTRGQQVTLSCSPISGHRSVSWYQQTPGQGLQFLFEYFSETQRNKGNFPGRFSGRQFSNSRSEMNVSTLELGDSALYLCASSLGTSGVSSRSYEQYFGPGTRLTVT.

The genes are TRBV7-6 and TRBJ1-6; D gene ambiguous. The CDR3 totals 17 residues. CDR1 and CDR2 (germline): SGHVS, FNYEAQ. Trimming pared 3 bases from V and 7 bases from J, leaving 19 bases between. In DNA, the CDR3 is TGTGCCAGCAGCTTTGGAGGGTCGGGTGTTTGGAATTCACCCCTCCACTTT. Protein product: CASSFGGSGVWNSPLHF. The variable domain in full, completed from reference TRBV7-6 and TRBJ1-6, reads GAGVSQSPRYKVTKRGQDVALRCDPISGHVSLYWYRQALGQGPEFLTYFNYEAQQDKSGLPNDRFSAERPEGSISTLTIQRTEQRDSAMYRCASSFGGSGVWNSPLHFGNGTRLTVT.

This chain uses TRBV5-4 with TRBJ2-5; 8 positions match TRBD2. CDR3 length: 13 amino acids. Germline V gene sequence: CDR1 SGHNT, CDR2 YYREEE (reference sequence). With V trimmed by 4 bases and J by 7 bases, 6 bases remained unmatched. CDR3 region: CASSGAGVATQYF. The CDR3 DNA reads TGTGCCAGCAGCGGAGCGGGAGTCGCGACCCAGTACTTC.

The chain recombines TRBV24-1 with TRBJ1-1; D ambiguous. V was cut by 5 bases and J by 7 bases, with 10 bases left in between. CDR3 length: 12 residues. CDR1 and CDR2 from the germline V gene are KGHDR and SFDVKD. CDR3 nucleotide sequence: TGTGCCACCAGTGGGGAGAGGGATGAAGCTTTCTTT. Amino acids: CATSGERDEAFF.

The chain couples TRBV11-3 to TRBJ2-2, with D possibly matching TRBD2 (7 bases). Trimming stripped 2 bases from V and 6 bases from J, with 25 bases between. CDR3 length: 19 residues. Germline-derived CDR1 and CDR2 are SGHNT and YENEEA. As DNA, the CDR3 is TGTGCCAGCAGCTTACGGCCATTGGCCTGGGGGGCGGGGGCCGGGGAGCTGTTTTTT. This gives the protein CASSLRPLAWGAGAGELFF.